This T cell receptor beta chain is drawn from a study of blood T cell repertoires in COVID-19 (dated by TCRdb to about 2020). About the full investigation: Collaborator samples came from the United States, Italy and Spain and covered acute and convalescent phases of COVID-19. Where available, HLA class I and class II types were taken from metadata supplied by the sample provider and were not determined by assay-based typing. Samples were obtained from the ongoing ImmuneRACE study (first 160 participants) and from about 1,300 subjects provided by 6 global collaborators. The prospective study material was composed of cDNA or gDNA derived from T cells, B-cell-depleted T cells, or PBMCs. The dataset comprised deeply sampled blood TCRbeta repertoires from subjects exposed to, actively infected with, or recovered from COVID-19. Sample metadata almost always included a de-identified subject ID, COVID-19 status, age in years and sex. The repertoires were released in a freely available public database intended as a resource for research on the immune response to SARS-CoV-2. Study-wide findings and limitations: How much clinical and demographic metadata was included differed by source and by participant, and the metadata was provided uncurated.

TCRbeta CDR3 regions were amplified from genomic DNA using the immunoSEQ Assay, a bias-controlled multiplex PCR. On the study's bioinformatics: The number of nucleated cells in each sample was estimated from the amplification of reference gene primers within the assay. To quantify the absolute abundance of each unique TCRbeta CDR3 rearrangement, sequence reads were collapsed and filtered. Productive Simpson clonality was computed per sample as the square root of Simpson's diversity index over productive rearrangements. This immuneACCESS table, as held by TCRdb, lists in-frame sequences with V and J called but not all clones. Of the missing ones, under half trace to an unresolved V gene in checked studies; the others have no known cause. That table furnishes V, J and clone size, whereas the DNA furnished D and trimming. Counted in this sample were 55,000 to 65,000 clones; roughly 89% of them appeared once. Approximately 8.1% of the sample goes to the ten largest clones.

The collaborating institutions used their own protocols to collect whole blood in K2EDTA tubes. For TCRbeta analysis, collaborators shipped samples in one of three forms: frozen whole blood, isolated PBMCs, or DNA extracted from either of those sample types. CDR1 and CDR2 (SQVTM, ANQGSEA) derive from the germline V gene. Trimming removed 7 bases from V and 2 bases from J, leaving 14 bases between the germline ends. The CDR3 holds 14 amino acids from the cysteine to the phenylalanine. The CDR3 DNA has 42 bases and is translated from base 1. As regards this clone: Its target antigen remains unknown. Per-base qualities were not stored, and no clone one base away is much larger.

Sequenced sample: peripheral blood. Rearrangement joined TRBV29-1 to TRBJ2-2; the D gene is perhaps TRBD1, from 5 matching bases. The receptor's source is a human donor in a cohort sampled during active COVID-19. The CDR3: CSAWGPVNTGELFF. The nucleotide sequence is given as TGCAGCGCTTGGGGCCCTGTAAACACCGGGGAGCTGTTTTTT.